Included here is one T cell receptor (beta chain) sequence, with context. Its antigen is as yet unknown. TCRdb re-called the RACE reads through MiXCR, storing one row per CDR3 protein. The sample has roughly 52,000 distinct CDR3 sequences; 9.5% to 10% are singletons. Time point here: patch test 2, 6 weeks after DPC sensitization. The treatment is: therapeutic diphenylcyclopropenone sensitization with weekly scalp DPC. Unfractionated whole blood was the source from which total RNA was extracted. These data belong to a study of human T cells and chemical hapten exposure. Study-wide results and limits: The formation of large CDR3 similarity clusters by expanded TCRs significantly exceeded that of controls.

This clonotype was sampled from a woman aged 50 to 65 with alopecia areata. Some clones in this sample may be carry-over from other donors' samples. The source material was whole blood, sampled in connection with sensitization to the hapten diphenylcyclopropenone (DPC).

Here the CDR3 DNA reads TGTGCCAGCAGCTTAGTGGACGGGGAGCTGTTTTTT. Protein sequence: CASSLVDGELFF. This chain joins TRBV13 and TRBJ2-2; D is ambiguous. Per germline, CDR1 PRHDT and CDR2 FYEKMQ (reference sequence). The CDR3 totals 12 residues. V was trimmed by 1 base and J by 7 bases, leaving 4 bases between them.